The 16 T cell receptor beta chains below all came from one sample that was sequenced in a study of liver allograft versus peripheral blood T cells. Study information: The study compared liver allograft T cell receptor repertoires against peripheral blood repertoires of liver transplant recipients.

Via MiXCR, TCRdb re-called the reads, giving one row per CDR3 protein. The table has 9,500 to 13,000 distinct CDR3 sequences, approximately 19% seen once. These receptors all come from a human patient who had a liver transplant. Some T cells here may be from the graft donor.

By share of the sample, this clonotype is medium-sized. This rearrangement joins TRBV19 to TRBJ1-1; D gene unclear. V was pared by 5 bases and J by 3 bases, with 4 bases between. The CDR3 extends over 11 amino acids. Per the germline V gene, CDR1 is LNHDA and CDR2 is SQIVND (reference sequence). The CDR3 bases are TGTGCCAGTAGTGCCTACACTGAAGCTTTCTTT. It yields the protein CASSAYTEAFF.

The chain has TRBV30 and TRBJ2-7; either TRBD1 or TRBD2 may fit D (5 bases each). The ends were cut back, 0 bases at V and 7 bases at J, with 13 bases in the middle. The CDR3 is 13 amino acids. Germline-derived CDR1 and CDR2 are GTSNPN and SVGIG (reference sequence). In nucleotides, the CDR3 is TGTGCCTGGAGTGTCGAGAGGGGCGAGGAGCAGTACTTC. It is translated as CAWSVERGEEQYF.

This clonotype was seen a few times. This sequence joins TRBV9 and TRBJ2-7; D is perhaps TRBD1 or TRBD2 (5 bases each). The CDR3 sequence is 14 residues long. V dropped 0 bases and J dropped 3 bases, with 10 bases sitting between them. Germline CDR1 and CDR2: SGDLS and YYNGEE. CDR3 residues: CASSVGGAHYEQYF. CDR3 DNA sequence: TGTGCCAGCAGCGTAGGAGGGGCCCACTACGAGCAGTACTTC. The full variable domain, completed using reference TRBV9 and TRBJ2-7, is DSGVTQTPKHLITATGQRVTLRCSPRSGDLSVYWYQQSLDQGLQFLIQYYNGEERAKGNILERFSAQQFPDLHSELNLSSLELGDSALYFCASSVGGAHYEQYFGPGTRLTVT.

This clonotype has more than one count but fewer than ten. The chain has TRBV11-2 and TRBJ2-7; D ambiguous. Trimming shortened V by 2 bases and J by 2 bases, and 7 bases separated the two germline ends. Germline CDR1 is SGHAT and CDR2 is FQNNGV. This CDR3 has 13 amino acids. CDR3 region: CASSLNVAYEQYF. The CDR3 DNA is TGTGCCAGCAGCTTAAACGTCGCCTACGAGCAGTACTTC.

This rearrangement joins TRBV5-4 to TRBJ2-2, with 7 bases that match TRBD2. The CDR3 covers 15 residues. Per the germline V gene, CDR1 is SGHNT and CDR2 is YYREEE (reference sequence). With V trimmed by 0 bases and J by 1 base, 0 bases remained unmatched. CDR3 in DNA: TGTGCCAGCAGCTTGGGCGGGGGGAACACCGGGGAGCTGTTTTTT. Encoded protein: CASSLGGGNTGELFF.

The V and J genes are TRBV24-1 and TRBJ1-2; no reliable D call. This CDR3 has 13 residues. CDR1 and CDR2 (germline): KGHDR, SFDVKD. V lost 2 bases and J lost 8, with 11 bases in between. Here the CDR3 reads CATSDSNLGGYTF. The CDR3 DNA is TGTGCCACCAGTGATTCGAACCTTGGGGGCTACACCTTC.

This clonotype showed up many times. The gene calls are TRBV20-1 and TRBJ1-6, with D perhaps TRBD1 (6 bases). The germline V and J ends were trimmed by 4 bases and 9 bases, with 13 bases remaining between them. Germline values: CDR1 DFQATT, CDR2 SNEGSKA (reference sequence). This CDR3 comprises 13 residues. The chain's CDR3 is CSATSQGSSPLHF. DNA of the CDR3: TGCAGTGCTACCTCACAGGGTAGTTCACCCCTCCACTTT.

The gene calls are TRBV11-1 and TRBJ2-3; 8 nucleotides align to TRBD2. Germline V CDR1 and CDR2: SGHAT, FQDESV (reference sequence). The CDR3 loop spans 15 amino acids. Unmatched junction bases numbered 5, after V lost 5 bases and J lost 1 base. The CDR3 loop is CASSPRAGGTDTQYF. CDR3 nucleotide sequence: TGTGCCAGCAGCCCACGAGCGGGGGGCACAGATACGCAGTATTTT.

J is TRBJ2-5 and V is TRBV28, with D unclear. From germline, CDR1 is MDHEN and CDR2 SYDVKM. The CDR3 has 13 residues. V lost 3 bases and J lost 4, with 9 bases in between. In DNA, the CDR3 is TGTGCCAGCAGTTTGGGCAGGCTAGAGACCCAGTACTTC. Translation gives CASSLGRLETQYF.

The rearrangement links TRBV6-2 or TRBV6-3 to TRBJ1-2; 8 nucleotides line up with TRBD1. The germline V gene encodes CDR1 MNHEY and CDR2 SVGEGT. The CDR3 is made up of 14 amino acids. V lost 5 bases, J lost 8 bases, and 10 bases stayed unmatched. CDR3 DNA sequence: TGTGCCAGCAGTGAAACGGACAGGGCCTCGGGCTACACCTTC. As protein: CASSETDRASGYTF.

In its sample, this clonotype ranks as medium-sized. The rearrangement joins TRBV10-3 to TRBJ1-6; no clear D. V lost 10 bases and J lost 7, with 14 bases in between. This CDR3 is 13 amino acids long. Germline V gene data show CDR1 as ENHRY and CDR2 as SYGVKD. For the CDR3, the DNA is TGTGCCAACTCGGCCTCGCCCAATTCACCCCTCCACTTT. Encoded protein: CANSASPNSPLHF.

The CDR3 DNA reads as TGTGCCAGCGAATCTAATCAAGAGACCCAGTACTTC. Translating it yields CASESNQETQYF. The V and J genes are TRBV28 and TRBJ2-5, with D unclear. Germline V gene data show CDR1 as MDHEN and CDR2 as SYDVKM. This CDR3 spans 12 amino acids. V was pared by 8 bases and J by 2 bases, with 9 bases between.

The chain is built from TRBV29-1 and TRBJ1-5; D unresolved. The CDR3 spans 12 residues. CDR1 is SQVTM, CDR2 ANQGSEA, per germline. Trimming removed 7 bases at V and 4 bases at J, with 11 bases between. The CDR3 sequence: CSARNQNQPQHF. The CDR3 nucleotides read TGCAGCGCCCGCAACCAGAATCAGCCCCAGCATTTT. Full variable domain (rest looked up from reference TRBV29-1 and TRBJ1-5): SAVISQKPSRDICQRGTSLTIQCQVDSQVTMMFWYRQQPGQSLTLIATANQGSEATYESGFVIDKFPISRPNLTFSTLTVSNMSPEDSSIYLCSARNQNQPQHFGDGTRLSIL.

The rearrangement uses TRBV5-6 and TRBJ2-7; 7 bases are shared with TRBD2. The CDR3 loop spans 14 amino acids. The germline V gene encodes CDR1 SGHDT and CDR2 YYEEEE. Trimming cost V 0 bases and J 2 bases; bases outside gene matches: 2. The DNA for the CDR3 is TGTGCCAGCAGCTTGGGGGGGGGGACCTACGAGCAGTACTTC. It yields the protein CASSLGGGTYEQYF.

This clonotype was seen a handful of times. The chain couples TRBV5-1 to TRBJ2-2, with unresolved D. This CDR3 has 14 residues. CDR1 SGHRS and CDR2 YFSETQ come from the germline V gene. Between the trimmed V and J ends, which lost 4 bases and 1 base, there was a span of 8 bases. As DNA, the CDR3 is TGCGCCAGCAGCCCTATCATGAACACCGGGGAGCTGTTTTTT. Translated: CASSPIMNTGELFF.

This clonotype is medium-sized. The CDR3 DNA follows: TGTGCCAGTAGTCGGAGGGGAGGGGAGAACACTGAAGCTTTCTTT. Its protein product is CASSRRGGENTEAFF. The genes are TRBV19 and TRBJ1-1; a possible D gene is TRBD1 (5 bases). This CDR3 region has 15 residues. Per germline, CDR1 LNHDA and CDR2 SQIVND (reference sequence). Deletions cut 5 bases from V and 1 base from J, with 14 bases between.